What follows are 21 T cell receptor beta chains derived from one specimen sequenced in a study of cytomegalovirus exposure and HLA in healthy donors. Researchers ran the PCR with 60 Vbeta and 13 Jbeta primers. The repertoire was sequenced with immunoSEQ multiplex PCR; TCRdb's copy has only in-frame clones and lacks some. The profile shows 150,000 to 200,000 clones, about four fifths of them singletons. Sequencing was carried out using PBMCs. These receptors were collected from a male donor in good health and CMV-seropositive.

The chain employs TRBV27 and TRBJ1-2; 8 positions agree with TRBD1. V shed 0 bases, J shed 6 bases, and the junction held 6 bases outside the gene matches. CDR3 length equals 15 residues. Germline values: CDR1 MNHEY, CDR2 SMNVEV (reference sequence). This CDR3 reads CASSLSRGRLDGYTF. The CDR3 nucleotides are TGTGCCAGCAGTTTATCCAGGGGGCGTTTAGATGGCTACACCTTC.

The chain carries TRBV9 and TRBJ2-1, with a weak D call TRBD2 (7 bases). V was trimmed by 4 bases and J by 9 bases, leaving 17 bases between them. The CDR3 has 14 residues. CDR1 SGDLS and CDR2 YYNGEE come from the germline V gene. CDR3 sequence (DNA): TGTGCCAGCAGCTCAACGGGGGGCCCCGGTGAGCAGTTCTTC. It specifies CASSSTGGPGEQFF.

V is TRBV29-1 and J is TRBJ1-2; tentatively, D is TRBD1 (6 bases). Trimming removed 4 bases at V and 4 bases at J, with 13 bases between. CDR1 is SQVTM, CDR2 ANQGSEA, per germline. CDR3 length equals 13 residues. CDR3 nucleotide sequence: TGCAGCGTTGTGCCGCAGGGGTTCTATGGCTACACCTTC. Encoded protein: CSVVPQGFYGYTF. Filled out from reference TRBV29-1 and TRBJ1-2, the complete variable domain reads SAVISQKPSRDICQRGTSLTIQCQVDSQVTMMFWYRQQPGQSLTLIATANQGSEATYESGFVIDKFPISRPNLTFSTLTVSNMSPEDSSIYLCSVVPQGFYGYTFGSGTRLTVV.

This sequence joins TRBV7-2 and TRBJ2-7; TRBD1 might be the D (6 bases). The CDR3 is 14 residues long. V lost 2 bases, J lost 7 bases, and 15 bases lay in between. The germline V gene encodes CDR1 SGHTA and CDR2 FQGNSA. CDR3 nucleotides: TGTGCCAGCAGCTTACAGGGACAACTCGGAGAGCAGTACTTC. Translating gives CASSLQGQLGEQYF.

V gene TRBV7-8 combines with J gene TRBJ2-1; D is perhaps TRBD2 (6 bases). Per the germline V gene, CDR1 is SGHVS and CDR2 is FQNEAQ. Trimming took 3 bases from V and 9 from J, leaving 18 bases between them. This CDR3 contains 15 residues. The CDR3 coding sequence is TGTGCCAGCAGCTTGGGGGGTGGGGATAGAGGTGAGCAGTTCTTC. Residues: CASSLGGGDRGEQFF.

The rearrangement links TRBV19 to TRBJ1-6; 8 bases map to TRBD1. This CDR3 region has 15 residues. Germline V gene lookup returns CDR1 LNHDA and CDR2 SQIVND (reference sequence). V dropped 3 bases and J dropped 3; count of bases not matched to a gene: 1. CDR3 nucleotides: TGTGCCAGTAGTATCGGGACAGGCTATAATTCACCCCTCCACTTT. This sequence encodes CASSIGTGYNSPLHF.

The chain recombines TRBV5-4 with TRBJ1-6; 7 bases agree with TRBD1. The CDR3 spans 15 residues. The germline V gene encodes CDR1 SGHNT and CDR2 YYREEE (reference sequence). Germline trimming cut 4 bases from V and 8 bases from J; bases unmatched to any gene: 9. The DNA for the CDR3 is TGTGCCAGCAGCATACCCCAGGGGGACGATTCACCCCTCCACTTT. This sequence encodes CASSIPQGDDSPLHF.

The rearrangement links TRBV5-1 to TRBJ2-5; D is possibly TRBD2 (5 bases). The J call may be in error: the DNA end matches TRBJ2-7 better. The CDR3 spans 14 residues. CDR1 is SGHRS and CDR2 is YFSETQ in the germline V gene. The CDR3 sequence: CASSLAEGTYEQYF. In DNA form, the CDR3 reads TGCGCCAGCAGCTTGGCCGAGGGTACCTACGAGCAGTACTTC.

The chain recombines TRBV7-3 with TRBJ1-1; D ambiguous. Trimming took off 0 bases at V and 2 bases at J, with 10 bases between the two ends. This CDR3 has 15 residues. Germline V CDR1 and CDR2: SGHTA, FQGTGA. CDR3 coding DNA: TGTGCCAGCAGCTTAACGGTGACACCAAACACTGAAGCTTTCTTT. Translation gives CASSLTVTPNTEAFF.

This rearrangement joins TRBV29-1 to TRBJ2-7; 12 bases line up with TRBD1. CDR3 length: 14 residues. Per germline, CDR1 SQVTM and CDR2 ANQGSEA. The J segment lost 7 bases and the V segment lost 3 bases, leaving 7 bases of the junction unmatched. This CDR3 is CSVEDRDRGREQYF. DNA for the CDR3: TGCAGCGTTGAGGACCGGGACAGGGGGCGTGAGCAGTACTTC.

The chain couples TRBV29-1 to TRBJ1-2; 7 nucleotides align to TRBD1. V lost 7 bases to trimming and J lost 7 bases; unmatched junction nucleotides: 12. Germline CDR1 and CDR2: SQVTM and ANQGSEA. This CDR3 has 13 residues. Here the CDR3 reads CSAPDDREGGYTF. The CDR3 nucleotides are TGCAGCGCTCCCGACGACAGGGAAGGTGGCTACACCTTC.

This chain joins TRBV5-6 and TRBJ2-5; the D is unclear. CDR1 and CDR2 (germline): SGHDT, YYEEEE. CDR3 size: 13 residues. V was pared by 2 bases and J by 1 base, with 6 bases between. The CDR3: CASSFLVQETQYF. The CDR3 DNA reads TGTGCCAGCAGCTTTCTAGTCCAAGAGACCCAGTACTTC.

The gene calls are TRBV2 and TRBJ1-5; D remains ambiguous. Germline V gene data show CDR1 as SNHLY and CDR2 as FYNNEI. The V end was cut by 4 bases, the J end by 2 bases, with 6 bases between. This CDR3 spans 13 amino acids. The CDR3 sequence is CASSVRGNQPQHF. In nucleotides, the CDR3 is TGTGCCAGCAGTGTCCGGGGCAATCAGCCCCAGCATTTT. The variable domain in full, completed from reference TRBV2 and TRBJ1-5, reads EPEVTQTPSHQVTQMGQEVILRCVPISNHLYFYWYRQILGQKVEFLVSFYNNEISEKSEIFDDQFSVERPDGSNFTLKIRSTKLEDSAMYFCASSVRGNQPQHFGDGTRLSIL.

DNA for the CDR3: TGTGCCAGCAGCTTAGTTACGCGGCTGGGTTCCTACAATGAGCAGTTCTTC. This codes for CASSLVTRLGSYNEQFF. The genes are TRBV5-6 and TRBJ2-1; D unclear. Per the germline V gene, CDR1 is SGHDT and CDR2 is YYEEEE. CDR3 length: 17 residues. Trimming took 2 bases from V and 1 from J, leaving 16 bases between them.

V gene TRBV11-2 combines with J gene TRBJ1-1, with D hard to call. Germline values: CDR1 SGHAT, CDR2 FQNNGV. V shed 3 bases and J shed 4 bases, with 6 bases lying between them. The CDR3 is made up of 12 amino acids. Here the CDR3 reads CASSFPGTEAFF. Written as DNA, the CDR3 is TGTGCCAGCAGCTTCCCCGGCACTGAAGCTTTCTTT.

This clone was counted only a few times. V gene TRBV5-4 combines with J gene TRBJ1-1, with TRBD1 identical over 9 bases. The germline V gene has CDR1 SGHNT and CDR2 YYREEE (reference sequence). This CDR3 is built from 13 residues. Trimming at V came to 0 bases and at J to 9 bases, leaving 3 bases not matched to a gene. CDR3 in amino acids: CASSLGQGGQAFF. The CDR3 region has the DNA TGTGCCAGCAGCTTGGGACAGGGGGGACAAGCTTTCTTT.

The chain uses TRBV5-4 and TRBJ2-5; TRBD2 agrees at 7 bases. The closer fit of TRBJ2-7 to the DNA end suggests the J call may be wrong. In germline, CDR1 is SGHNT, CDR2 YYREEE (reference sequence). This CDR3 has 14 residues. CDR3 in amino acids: CASSFLGGPYEQYF. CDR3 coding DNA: TGTGCCAGCAGCTTTCTGGGAGGGCCCTACGAGCAGTACTTC.

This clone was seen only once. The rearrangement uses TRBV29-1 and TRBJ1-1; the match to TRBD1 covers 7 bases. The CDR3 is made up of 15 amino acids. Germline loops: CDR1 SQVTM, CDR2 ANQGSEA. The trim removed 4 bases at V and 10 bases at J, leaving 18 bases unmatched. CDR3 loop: CSVVRGHEVAVVAFF. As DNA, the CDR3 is TGCAGCGTTGTGAGGGGGCATGAAGTAGCAGTGGTAGCTTTCTTT.

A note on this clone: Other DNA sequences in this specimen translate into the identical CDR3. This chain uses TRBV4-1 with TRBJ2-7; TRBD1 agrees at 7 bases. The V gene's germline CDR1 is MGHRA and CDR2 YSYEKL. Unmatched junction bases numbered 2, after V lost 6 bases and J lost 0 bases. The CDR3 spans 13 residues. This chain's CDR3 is CASSRDSSYEQYF. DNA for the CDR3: TGCGCCAGCAGTCGGGACAGCTCCTACGAGCAGTACTTC.

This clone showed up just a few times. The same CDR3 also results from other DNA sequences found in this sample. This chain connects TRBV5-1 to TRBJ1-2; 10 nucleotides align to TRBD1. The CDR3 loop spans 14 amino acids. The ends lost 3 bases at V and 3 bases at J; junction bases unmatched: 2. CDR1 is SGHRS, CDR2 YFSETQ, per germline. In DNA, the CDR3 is TGCGCCAGCAGCTCCGGGACAGGGGACTATGGCTACACCTTC. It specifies CASSSGTGDYGYTF.

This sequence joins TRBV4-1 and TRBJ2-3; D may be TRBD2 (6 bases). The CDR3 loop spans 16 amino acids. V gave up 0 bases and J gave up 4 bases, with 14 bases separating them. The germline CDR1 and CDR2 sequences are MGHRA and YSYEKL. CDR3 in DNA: TGCGCCAGCAGCCAAGATTCGGGACTTGCCTCAGATACGCAGTATTTT. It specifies CASSQDSGLASDTQYF.